This T cell receptor (beta chain) was identified during a study of blood T cell repertoires in COVID-19. In the original processing: Quantification of nucleated cells was approximated via reference gene primer amplification. The data were produced by immunoSEQ multiplex PCR, yet TCRdb's version contains in-frame clones alone and is incomplete. Clonal size and the V and J genes are those of that table, whereas D and trimming came from the DNA. The profile shows hundreds of thousands of clones, about 85% of them singletons. In germline, CDR1 is MNHEY, CDR2 SVGAGI. The junction had 7 bases not matched to a gene; V was cut back by 5 bases and J by 1 base. The CDR3 runs 15 residues.

Sequencing was performed on peripheral blood. The receptor was isolated from a man aged 40-55 years with acute or convalescent COVID-19. The genes are TRBV6-5 and TRBJ2-7, with 8 bases lining up with TRBD1. The CDR3 DNA follows: TGTGCCAGCAGTCCGGACAGGGCAGCATCCTACGAGCAGTACTTC. Residues: CASSPDRAASYEQYF.